This TCR beta chain was recovered during a study of early T cells in non-severe SARS-CoV-2 infection. Study-level background: Sequencing input comprised bulk RNA from unsorted whole blood; chain pairing was not available.

Germline CDR1 GTSNPN, CDR2 SVGIG (reference sequence). V was pared by 4 bases and J by 1 base, with 7 bases between. This CDR3 region has 13 residues. This clonotype was picked up many times. In TCRdb, the 5' RACE reads were re-called with MiXCR into one record per CDR3 protein. The sample includes roughly 33,000 distinct CDR3 sequences, over 4.5% seen only once; the top ten take around 14%. The V call is TRBV30, the J call TRBJ2-2; no clear D. This clonotype was sampled from an adult who was a healthcare worker with PCR-confirmed SARS-CoV-2 infection or an uninfected control (not recorded which). The sample was whole blood. DNA of the CDR3: TGTGCCTGGAACGGCGGGAACACCGGGGAGCTGTTTTTT. It specifies CAWNGGNTGELFF.